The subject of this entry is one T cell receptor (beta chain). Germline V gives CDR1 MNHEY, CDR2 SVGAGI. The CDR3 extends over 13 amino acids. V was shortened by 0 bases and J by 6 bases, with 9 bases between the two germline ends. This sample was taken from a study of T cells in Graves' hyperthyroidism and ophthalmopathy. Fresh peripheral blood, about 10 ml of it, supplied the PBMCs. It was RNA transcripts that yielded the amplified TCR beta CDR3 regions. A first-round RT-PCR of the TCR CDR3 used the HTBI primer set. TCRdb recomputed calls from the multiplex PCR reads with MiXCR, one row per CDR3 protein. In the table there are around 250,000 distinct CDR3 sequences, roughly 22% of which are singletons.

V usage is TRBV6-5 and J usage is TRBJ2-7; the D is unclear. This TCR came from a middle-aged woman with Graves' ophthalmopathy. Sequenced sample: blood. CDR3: CASSYSLTTEQYF. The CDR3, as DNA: TGTGCCAGCAGTTACTCCCTAACCACCGAGCAGTACTTC.